The sequence of this T cell receptor beta chain was determined in a study of blood T cell repertoires in COVID-19 (dated by TCRdb to about 2020). With respect to the entire study: Collaborator samples came from the United States, Italy and Spain and covered acute and convalescent phases of COVID-19. The material from the prospective study consisted of cDNA or gDNA derived from T cells, B-cell-depleted T cells, or PBMCs. The dataset comprised deeply sampled blood TCRbeta repertoires from subjects exposed to, actively infected with, or recovered from COVID-19. The repertoires were released in a freely available public database intended as a resource for research on the immune response to SARS-CoV-2. The samples were drawn from the first 160 participants of the ongoing ImmuneRACE study and from more than 1,000 subjects provided by 6 global collaborators. Sample metadata almost always included a de-identified subject ID, COVID-19 status, age in years and sex. HLA class I and class II types, where available, came from metadata supplied by the sample provider rather than from assay-based typing.

The collaborating institutions used their own protocols to collect whole blood in K2EDTA tubes. Collaborator samples were shipped for TCRbeta analysis as frozen whole blood, isolated PBMCs, or DNA extracted from either sample type. Study-wide findings and limitations: Clinical and demographic metadata were provided uncurated, with the amount varying by source and participant.

Notes on this clone: Its specific antigen is unknown. Base quality data are lacking; no much larger clone is found one base away.

CDR1 and CDR2, looked up from the germline V gene (reference sequence), are SGHKS and YYEKEE. The CDR3 covers 15 residues, taking in both the cysteine and the phenylalanine. Here the CDR3 DNA is all that survives: 45 bases in frame from base 1. The germline ends are 13 bases apart after V is trimmed by 3 bases and J by 0 bases. TCRbeta CDR3 regions were amplified from genomic DNA using the immunoSEQ Assay, a bias-controlled multiplex PCR. For the original study's pipeline: Nucleated cell counts per sample were estimated from amplification of reference gene primers within the assay. Sequence reads were collapsed and filtered to measure the absolute abundance of every unique TCRbeta CDR3 rearrangement. For each sample, productive Simpson clonality was calculated by taking the square root of Simpson's diversity index across productive rearrangements. TCRdb holds this immuneACCESS table with in-frame rearrangements only. Some clones are missing; in checked studies, unresolved V genes explain under half, and the rest has no known cause. The DNA was the basis for D and trimming; V, J and clone size are from that table. This sample comprises some 93,000 clones, approximately 86% of them detected only once. Jointly, the top ten make up 10% of the sample.

Recombination linked TRBV5-5 to TRBJ2-7; D gene: possibly TRBD2, on 6 matching bases. The source material was peripheral blood. The TCR sequence derives from a man aged 50 or older with acute or convalescent COVID-19. This receptor carries the CDR3 CASSYGRESSYEQYF. The DNA reads as follows: TGTGCCAGCAGCTACGGACGGGAGAGCTCCTACGAGCAGTACTTC. This CDR3, with the reference TRBV5-5 and TRBJ2-7 proteins standing in past its ends, gives the full variable domain DAGVTQSPTHLIKTRGQQVTLRCSPISGHKSVSWYQQVLGQGPQFIFQYYEKEERGRGNFPDRFSARQFPNYSSELNVNALLLGDSALYLCASSYGRESSYEQYFGPGTRLTVT.